The T cell receptor (beta chain) described here comes from a study of blood T cell repertoires in COVID-19. The wider study: Specimens from acute and convalescent COVID-19 originated in the United States, Italy and Spain. T cells, B-cell-depleted T cells, or PBMCs supplied cDNA or gDNA.

Germline V gene sequence: CDR1 SGHDN, CDR2 FVKESK. The CDR3 extends over 13 amino acids. Trimming left V 5 bases short and J 3 bases short, with 10 bases between. Original processing methods: The authors estimated nucleated cell counts from reference gene primer amplification. Using immunoSEQ multiplex PCR, the repertoire was profiled, and TCRdb retains in-frame clones only, with some absent. That table is the source of V, J and clone size, and D and trimming were worked out from the DNA. The profile covers some 150,000 clones, with more than 80% appearing a single time and approximately 3% taken by the ten largest.

The chain carries TRBV14 and TRBJ1-1, with D perhaps TRBD1 (6 bases). The TCR sequence derives from a man aged 55 to 69 with acute or convalescent COVID-19. Sequenced sample: peripheral blood. This CDR3 is CASSGQGYTEAFF. CDR3 DNA sequence: TGTGCCAGCAGCGGCCAGGGGTACACTGAAGCTTTCTTT.